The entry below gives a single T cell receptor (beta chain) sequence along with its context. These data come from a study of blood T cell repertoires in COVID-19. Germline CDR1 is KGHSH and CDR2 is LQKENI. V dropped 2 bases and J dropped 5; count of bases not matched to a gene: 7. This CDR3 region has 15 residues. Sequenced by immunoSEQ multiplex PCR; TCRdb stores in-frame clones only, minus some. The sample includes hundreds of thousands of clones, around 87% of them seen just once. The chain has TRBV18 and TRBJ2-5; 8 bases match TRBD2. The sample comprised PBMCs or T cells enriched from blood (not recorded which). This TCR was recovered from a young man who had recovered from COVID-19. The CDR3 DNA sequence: TGTGCCAGCTCACCAGGGAGCGGGGGTCCGGAGACCCAGTACTTC. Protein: CASSPGSGGPETQYF.